This T cell receptor (beta chain) was recovered during a study of blood T cell repertoires in COVID-19. Overall study context: Samples representing acute and convalescent COVID-19 were sourced from the United States, Italy and Spain. Nucleic acid was either cDNA or gDNA, and it came from T cells, B-cell-depleted T cells, or PBMCs.

The germline V gene has CDR1 SGHTA and CDR2 FQGNSA. Trimming took off 5 bases at V and 6 bases at J, with 28 bases between the two ends. The CDR3 consists of 19 residues. In the authors' methods: How many nucleated cells were present was estimated from reference gene primer amplification. The data were produced by immunoSEQ multiplex PCR, yet TCRdb's version contains in-frame clones alone and is incomplete. Clone size and V and J calls were adopted from that table, with D and trimming inferred from the DNA. The sample records about 140,000 clones, 75% to 90% being singletons. The clonotype originates from a woman over 75 with acute or convalescent COVID-19. Sequencing was performed on peripheral blood. This chain joins TRBV7-2 and TRBJ1-4, with a weak D call TRBD1 (6 bases). CDR3 sequence: CASSPTSLTGDINDEKLFF. CDR3 coding DNA: TGTGCCAGCAGCCCAACCTCCCTGACAGGTGACATTAACGATGAAAAACTGTTTTTT.